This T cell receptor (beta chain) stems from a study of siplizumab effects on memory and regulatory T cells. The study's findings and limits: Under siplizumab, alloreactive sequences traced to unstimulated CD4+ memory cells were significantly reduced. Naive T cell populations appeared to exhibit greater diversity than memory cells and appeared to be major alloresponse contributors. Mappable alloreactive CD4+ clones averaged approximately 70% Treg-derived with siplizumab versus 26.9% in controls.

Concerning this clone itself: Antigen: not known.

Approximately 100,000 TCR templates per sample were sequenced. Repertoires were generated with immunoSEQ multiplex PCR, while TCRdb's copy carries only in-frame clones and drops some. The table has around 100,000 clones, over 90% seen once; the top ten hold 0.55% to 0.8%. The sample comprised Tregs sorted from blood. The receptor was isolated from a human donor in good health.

Here the CDR3 DNA reads TGTGCCAGCAGTTTCGTGGGAGTGACTAACTATGGCTACACCTTC. This sequence encodes CASSFVGVTNYGYTF. The V call is TRBV6-5, the J call TRBJ1-2; D is unresolved. Trimming cost V 4 bases and J 0 bases, with 12 bases left between them. The CDR3 spans 15 residues. The germline V gene has CDR1 MNHEY and CDR2 SVGAGI.